The 5 T cell receptor beta chains below all came from one sample that was sequenced in a study of cytomegalovirus exposure and HLA in healthy donors. The study ran its PCR with 60 Vbeta and 13 Jbeta primers. This table comes from immunoSEQ multiplex PCR, and its TCRdb copy is limited to in-frame clones, with some not included. This sample yields fewer than 250,000 clones, of which over 70% are seen a single time; 1.6% belongs to the top ten. The sample consisted of PBMCs. These receptor sequences come from a young woman in good health and CMV-seronegative.

This clone was seen only a few times. The chain couples TRBV5-1 to TRBJ2-3, with 10 bases lining up with TRBD2. The trim removed 3 bases at V and 2 bases at J, leaving 3 bases unmatched. The CDR3 covers 15 residues. Per germline, CDR1 SGHRS and CDR2 YFSETQ. As DNA, the CDR3 is TGCGCCAGCAGCTCAACTAGCGGGGACACAGATACGCAGTATTTT. It specifies CASSSTSGDTDTQYF.

This chain connects TRBV14 to TRBJ2-5; 9 bases match TRBD2. CDR1 SGHDN and CDR2 FVKESK come from the germline V gene. The CDR3 spans 17 residues. V was clipped by 1 base and J by 4 bases; unmatched bases: 10. The chain's CDR3 is CASSQVGLAGVSETQYF. The CDR3 DNA reads as TGTGCCAGCAGCCAAGTCGGCTTAGCGGGAGTTTCAGAGACCCAGTACTTC.

The V call is TRBV28, the J call TRBJ2-1, with a possible D match to TRBD2 (6 bases). This CDR3 spans 17 amino acids. Trimming took off 7 bases at V and 9 bases at J, with 28 bases between the two ends. Germline V lookup: CDR1 MDHEN, CDR2 SYDVKM. The CDR3 nucleotides are TGTGCCAGCAAGGGGATCGGGGTAGCGGAAAAGAGGGGTGAGCAGTTCTTC. Its translation is CASKGIGVAEKRGEQFF. The variable domain in full, completed from reference TRBV28 and TRBJ2-1, reads DVKVTQSSRYLVKRTGEKVFLECVQDMDHENMFWYRQDPGLGLRLIYFSYDVKMKEKGDIPEGYSVSREKKERFSLILESASTNQTSMYLCASKGIGVAEKRGEQFFGPGTRLTVL.

The rearrangement links TRBV6-5 to TRBJ1-5; 7 nucleotides match TRBD1. The CDR3 is made up of 13 amino acids. Germline lookup yields CDR1 MNHEY and CDR2 SVGAGI. V trimming: 5 bases; J trimming: 6 bases; junction bases outside the gene matches: 4. The CDR3 here is CASSRPGGQPQHF. In nucleotides, the CDR3 is TGTGCCAGCAGTCGACCAGGGGGTCAGCCCCAGCATTTT.

The chain carries TRBV21-1 and TRBJ1-3. TRBV21-1 is termed a pseudogene. The CDR3 loop spans 17 amino acids. The CDR3 DNA is TGTGCCAGCAGCAAAGAGGGTGCCTTATGGGAGGGAAACACCATATATTTT. Protein product: CASSKEGALWEGNTIYF.